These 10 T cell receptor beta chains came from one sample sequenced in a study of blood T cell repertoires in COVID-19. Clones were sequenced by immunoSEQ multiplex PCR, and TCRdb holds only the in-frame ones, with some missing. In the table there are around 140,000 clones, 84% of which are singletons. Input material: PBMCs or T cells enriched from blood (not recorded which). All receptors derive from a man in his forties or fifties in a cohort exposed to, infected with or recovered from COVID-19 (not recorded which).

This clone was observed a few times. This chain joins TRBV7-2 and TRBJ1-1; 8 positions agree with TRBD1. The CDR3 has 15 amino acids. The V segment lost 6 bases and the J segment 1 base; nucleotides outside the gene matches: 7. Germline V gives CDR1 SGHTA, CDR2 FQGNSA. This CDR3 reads CASRSSGTGNTEAFF. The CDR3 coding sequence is TGTGCCAGCAGGAGCTCCGGGACAGGGAACACTGAAGCTTTCTTT.

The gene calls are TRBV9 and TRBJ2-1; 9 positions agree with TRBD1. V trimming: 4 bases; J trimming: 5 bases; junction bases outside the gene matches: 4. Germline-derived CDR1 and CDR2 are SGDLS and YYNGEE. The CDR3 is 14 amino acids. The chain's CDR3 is CASSRTGVNNEQFF. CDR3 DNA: TGTGCCAGCAGCCGGACAGGGGTTAACAATGAGCAGTTCTTC.

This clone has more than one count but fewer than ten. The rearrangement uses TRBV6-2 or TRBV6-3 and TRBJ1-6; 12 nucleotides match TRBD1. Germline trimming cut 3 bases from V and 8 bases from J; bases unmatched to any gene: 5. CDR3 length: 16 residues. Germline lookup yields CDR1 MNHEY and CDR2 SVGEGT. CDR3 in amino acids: CASSYPGQGAYSPLHF. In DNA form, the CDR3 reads TGTGCCAGCAGTTATCCGGGACAGGGGGCGTATTCACCCCTCCACTTT.

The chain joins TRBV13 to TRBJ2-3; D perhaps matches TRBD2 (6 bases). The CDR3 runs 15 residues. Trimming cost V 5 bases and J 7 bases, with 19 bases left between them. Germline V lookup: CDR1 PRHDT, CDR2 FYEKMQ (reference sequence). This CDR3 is CASSPRDWGTNTQYF. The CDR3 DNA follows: TGTGCCAGCAGCCCCCGGGACTGGGGAACAAATACGCAGTATTTT.

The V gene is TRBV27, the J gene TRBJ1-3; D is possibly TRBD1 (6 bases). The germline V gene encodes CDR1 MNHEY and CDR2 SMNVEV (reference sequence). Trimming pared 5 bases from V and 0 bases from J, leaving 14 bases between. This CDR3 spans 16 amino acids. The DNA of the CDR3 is TGTGCCAGCAGTCAGACAGGCGCCGACTCTGGAAACACCATATATTTT. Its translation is CASSQTGADSGNTIYF.

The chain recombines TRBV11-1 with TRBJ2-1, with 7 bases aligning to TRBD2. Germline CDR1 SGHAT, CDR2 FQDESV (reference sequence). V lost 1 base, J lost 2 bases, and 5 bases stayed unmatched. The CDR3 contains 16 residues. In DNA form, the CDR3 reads TGTGCCAGCAGCTTAGGAAGGCTAGCGGCCTACAATGAGCAGTTCTTC. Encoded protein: CASSLGRLAAYNEQFF. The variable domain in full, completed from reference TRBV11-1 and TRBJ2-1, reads EAEVAQSPRYKITEKSQAVAFWCDPISGHATLYWYRQILGQGPELLVQFQDESVVDDSQLPKDRFSAERLKGVDSTLKIQPAELGDSAMYLCASSLGRLAAYNEQFFGPGTRLTVL.

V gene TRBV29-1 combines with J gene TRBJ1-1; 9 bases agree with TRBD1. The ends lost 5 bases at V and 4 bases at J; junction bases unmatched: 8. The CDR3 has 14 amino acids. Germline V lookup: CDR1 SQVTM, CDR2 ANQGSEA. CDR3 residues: CSVRGTGMSTEAFF. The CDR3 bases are TGCAGCGTTCGCGGGACAGGGATGTCCACTGAAGCTTTCTTT. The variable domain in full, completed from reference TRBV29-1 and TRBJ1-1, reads SAVISQKPSRDICQRGTSLTIQCQVDSQVTMMFWYRQQPGQSLTLIATANQGSEATYESGFVIDKFPISRPNLTFSTLTVSNMSPEDSSIYLCSVRGTGMSTEAFFGQGTRLTVV.

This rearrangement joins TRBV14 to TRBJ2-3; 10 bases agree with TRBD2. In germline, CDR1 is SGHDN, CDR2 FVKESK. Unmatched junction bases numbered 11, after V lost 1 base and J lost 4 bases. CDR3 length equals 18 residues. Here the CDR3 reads CASSQVVTSGIGADTQYF. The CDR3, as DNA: TGTGCCAGCAGCCAAGTCGTTACTAGCGGGATTGGGGCAGATACGCAGTATTTT.

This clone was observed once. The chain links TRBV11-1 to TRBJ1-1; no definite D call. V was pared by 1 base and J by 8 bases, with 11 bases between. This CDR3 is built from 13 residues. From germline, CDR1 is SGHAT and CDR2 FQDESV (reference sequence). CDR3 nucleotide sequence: TGTGCCAGCAGCTTAGGTGATCGGTTAGAAGCTTTCTTT. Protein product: CASSLGDRLEAFF.

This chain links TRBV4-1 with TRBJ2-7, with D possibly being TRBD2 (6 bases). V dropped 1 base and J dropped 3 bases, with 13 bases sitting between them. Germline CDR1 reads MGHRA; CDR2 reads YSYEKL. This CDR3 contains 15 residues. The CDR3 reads CASSQVVGSHYEQYF. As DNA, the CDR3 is TGCGCCAGCAGCCAAGTGGTCGGGAGCCACTACGAGCAGTACTTC.